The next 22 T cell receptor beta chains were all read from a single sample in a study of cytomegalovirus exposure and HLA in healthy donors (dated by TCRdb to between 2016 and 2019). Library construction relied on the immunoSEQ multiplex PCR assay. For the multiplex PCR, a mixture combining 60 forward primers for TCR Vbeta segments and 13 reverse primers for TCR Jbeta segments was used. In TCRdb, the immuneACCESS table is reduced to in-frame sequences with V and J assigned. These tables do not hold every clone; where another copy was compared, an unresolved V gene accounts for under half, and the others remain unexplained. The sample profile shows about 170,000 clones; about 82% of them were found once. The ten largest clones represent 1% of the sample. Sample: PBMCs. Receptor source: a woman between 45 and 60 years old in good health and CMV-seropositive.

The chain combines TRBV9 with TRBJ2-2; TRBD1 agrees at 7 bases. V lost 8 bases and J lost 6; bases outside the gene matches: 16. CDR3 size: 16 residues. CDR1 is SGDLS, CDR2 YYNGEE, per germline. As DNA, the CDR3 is TGTGCCAGTACCGACAGGGACAACTACGGGGCCGGGGAGCTGTTTTTT. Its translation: CASTDRDNYGAGELFF.

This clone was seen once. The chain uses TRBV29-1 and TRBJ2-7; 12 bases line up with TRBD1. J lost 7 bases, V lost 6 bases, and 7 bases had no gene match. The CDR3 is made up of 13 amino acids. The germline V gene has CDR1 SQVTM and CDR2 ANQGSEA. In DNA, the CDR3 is TGCAGCGTGGGACAGGGGGCGATGGATGAGCAGTACTTC. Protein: CSVGQGAMDEQYF.

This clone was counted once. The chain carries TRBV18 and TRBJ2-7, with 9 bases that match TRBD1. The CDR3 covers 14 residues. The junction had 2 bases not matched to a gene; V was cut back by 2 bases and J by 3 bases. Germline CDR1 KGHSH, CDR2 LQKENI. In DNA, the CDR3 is TGTGCCAGCTCACCAGGGACAGGGAACTACGAGCAGTACTTC. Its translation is CASSPGTGNYEQYF.

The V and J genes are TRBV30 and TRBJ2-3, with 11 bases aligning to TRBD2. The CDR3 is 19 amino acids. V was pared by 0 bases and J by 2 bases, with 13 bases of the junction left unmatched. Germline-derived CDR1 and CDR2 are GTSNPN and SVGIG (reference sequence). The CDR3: CAWSVLGYSGRANTDTQYF. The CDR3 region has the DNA TGTGCCTGGAGTGTACTAGGTTATAGCGGGAGGGCCAACACAGATACGCAGTATTTT.

This CDR3 reads CASSLYGASGGAGEQFF. CDR3 in DNA: TGTGCCAGCAGCTTATACGGGGCTAGCGGGGGGGCAGGTGAGCAGTTCTTC. The genes are TRBV7-3 and TRBJ2-1; 12 bases are a match to TRBD2. This CDR3 spans 17 amino acids. CDR1 and CDR2 (germline): SGHTA, FQGTGA. The V segment lost 2 bases and the J segment 9 bases; nucleotides outside the gene matches: 11.

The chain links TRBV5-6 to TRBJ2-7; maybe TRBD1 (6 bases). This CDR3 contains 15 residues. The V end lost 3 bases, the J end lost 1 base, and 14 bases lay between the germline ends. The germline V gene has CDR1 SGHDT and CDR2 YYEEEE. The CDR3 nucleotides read TGTGCCAGCAGCTCTCCCCGGGACACGTCCTACGAGCAGTACTTC. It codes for CASSSPRDTSYEQYF. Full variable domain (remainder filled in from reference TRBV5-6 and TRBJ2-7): DAGVTQSPTHLIKTRGQQVTLRCSPKSGHDTVSWYQQALGQGPQFIFQYYEEEERQRGNFPDRFSGHQFPNYSSELNVNALLLGDSALYLCASSSPRDTSYEQYFGPGTRLTVT.

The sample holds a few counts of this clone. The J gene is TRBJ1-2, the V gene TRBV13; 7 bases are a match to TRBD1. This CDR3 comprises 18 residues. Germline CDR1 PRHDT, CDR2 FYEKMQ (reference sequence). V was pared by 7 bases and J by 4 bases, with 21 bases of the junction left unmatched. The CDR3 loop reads CASTLGGARGKNAYGYTF. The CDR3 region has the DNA TGTGCCAGCACCCTCGGGGGAGCCAGGGGGAAGAATGCCTATGGCTACACCTTC.

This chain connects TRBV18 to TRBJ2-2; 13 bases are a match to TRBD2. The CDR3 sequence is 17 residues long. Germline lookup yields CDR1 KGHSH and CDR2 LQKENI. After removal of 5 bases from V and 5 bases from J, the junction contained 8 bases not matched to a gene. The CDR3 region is CASSAGLAGVRTGELFF. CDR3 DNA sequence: TGTGCCAGCTCAGCCGGACTAGCGGGAGTACGTACCGGGGAGCTGTTTTTT.

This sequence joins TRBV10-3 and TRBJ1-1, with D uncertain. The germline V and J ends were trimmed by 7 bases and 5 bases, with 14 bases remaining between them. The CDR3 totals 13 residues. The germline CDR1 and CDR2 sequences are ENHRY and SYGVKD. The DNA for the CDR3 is TGTGCCATCAAACAGCCGGGGTTGACTGAAGCTTTCTTT. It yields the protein CAIKQPGLTEAFF.

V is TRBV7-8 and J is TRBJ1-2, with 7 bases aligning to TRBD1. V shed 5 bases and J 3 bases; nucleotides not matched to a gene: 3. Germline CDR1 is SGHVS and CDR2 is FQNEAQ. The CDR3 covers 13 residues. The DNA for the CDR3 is TGTGCCAGCAGCCATACAGGGGACTATGGCTACACCTTC. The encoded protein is CASSHTGDYGYTF.

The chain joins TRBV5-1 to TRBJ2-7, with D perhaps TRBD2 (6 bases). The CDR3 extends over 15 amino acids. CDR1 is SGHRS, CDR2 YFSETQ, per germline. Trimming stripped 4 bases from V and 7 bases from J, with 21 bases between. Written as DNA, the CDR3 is TGCGCCAGCAGCAGAACGGGAGCCCTCTTCGAAGAGCAGTACTTC. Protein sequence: CASSRTGALFEEQYF.

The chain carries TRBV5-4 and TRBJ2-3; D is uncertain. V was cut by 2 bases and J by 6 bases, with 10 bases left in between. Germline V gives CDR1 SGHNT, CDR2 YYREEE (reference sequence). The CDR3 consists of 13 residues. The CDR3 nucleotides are TGTGCCAGCAGCTTTTGGTCCGAGGATACGCAGTATTTT. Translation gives CASSFWSEDTQYF. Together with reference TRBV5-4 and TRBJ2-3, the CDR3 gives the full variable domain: ETGVTQSPTHLIKTRGQQVTLRCSSQSGHNTVSWYQQALGQGPQFIFQYYREEENGRGNFPPRFSGLQFPNYSSELNVNALELDDSALYLCASSFWSEDTQYFGPGTRLTVL.

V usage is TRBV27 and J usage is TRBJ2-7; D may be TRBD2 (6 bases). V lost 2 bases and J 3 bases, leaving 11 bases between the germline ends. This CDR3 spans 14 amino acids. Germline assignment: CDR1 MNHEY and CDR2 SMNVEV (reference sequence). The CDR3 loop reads CASSLTREYYEQYF. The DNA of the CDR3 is TGTGCCAGCAGTTTAACCCGGGAGTACTACGAGCAGTACTTC.

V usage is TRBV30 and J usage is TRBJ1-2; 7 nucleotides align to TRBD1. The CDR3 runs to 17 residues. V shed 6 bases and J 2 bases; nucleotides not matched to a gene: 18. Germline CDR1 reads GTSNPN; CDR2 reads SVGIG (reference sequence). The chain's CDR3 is CACPRGDRGGENYGYTF. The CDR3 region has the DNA TGTGCCTGCCCTAGAGGGGACAGAGGTGGAGAAAACTATGGCTACACCTTC.

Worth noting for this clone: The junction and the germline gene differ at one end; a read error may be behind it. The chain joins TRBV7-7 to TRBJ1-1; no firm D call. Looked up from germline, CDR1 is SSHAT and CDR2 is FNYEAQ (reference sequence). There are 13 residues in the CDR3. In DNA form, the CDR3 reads TGTGCTAGCAGTCGAGGGTGGAGCACTGAAGCTTTCTTT. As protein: CASSRGWSTEAFF. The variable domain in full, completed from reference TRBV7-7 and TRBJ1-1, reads GAGVSQSPRYKVTKRGQDVTLRCDPISSHATLYWYQQALGQGPEFLTYFNYEAQPDKSGLPSDRFSAERPEGSISTLTIQRTEQRDSAMYRCASSRGWSTEAFFGQGTRLTVV.

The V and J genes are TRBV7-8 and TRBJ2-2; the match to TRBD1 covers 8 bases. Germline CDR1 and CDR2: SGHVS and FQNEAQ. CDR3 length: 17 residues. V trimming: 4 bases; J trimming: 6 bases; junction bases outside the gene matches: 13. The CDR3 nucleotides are TGTGCCAGCAGCTCAGAACACAGGGGGACCTTTGCCGGGGAGCTGTTTTTT. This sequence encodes CASSSEHRGTFAGELFF.

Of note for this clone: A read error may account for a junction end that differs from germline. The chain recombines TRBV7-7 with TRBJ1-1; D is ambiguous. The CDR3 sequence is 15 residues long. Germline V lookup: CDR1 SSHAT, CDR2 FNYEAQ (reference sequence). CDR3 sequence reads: CASSLAMPKNTEAFF. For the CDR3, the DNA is TGTGCTAGCAGCTTAGCCATGCCTAAGAACACTGAAGCTTTCTTT.

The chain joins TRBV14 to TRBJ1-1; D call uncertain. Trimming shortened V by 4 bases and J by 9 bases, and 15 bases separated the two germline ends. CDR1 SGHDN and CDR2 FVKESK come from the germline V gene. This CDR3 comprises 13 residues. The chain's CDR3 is CASSPAGALQAFF. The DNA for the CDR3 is TGTGCCAGCAGCCCGGCCGGAGCGCTTCAAGCTTTCTTT.

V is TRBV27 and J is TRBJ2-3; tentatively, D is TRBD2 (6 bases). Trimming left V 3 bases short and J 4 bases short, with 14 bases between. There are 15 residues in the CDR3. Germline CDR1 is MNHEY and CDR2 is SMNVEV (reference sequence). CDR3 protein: CASSLSGRWADTQYF. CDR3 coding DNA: TGTGCCAGCAGTTTGTCCGGGAGATGGGCAGATACGCAGTATTTT.

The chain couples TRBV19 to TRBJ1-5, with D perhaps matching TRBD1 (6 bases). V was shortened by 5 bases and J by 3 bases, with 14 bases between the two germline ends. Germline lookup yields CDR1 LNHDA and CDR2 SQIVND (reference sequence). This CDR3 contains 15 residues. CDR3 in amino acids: CASSLRTAVNQPQHF. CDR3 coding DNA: TGTGCCAGTAGTCTCCGGACAGCAGTCAATCAGCCCCAGCATTTT. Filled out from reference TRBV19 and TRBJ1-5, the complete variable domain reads DGGITQSPKYLFRKEGQNVTLSCEQNLNHDAMYWYRQDPGQGLRLIYYSQIVNDFQKGDIAEGYSVSREKKESFPLTVTSAQKNPTAFYLCASSLRTAVNQPQHFGDGTRLSIL.

CDR3 nucleotide sequence: TGCGCCAGCAGCTCCACCCCACATGACATCGCCTACGAGCAGTACTTC. It is translated as CASSSTPHDIAYEQYF. J is TRBJ2-7 and V is TRBV5-1; D is ambiguous. The CDR3 loop spans 16 amino acids. V dropped 3 bases and J dropped 2 bases, with 18 bases sitting between them. Germline V CDR1 and CDR2: SGHRS, YFSETQ.

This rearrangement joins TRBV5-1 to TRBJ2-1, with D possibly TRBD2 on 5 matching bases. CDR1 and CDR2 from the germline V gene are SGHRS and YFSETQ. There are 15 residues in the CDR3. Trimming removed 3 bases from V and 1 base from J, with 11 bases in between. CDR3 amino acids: CASSSLAPSYNEQFF. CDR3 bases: TGCGCCAGCAGCTCCTTAGCGCCGTCCTACAATGAGCAGTTCTTC.